This T cell receptor (beta chain) appears in the sequencing data of a study of T cell changes during pregnancy in multiple sclerosis. The CDR3 loop spans 17 amino acids. Trimming cost V 7 bases and J 1 base, with 20 bases left between them. Germline values: CDR1 LNHDA, CDR2 SQIVND (reference sequence). Profiled with immunoSEQ multiplex PCR; TCRdb holds only in-frame clones, not every one. The sample has roughly 20,000 clones, around 90% seen once. The origin of this receptor is a female donor in good health, enrolled as a control in a pregnancy study. This material consisted of CD4+ T cells from peripheral blood mononuclear cells, taken in the first trimester of pregnancy. The V gene is TRBV19, the J gene TRBJ1-5; D unclear. The CDR3 spells CASTRRGSGKSNQPQHF. DNA of the CDR3: TGTGCCAGTACTCGCCGGGGTTCGGGGAAGAGCAATCAGCCCCAGCATTTT.